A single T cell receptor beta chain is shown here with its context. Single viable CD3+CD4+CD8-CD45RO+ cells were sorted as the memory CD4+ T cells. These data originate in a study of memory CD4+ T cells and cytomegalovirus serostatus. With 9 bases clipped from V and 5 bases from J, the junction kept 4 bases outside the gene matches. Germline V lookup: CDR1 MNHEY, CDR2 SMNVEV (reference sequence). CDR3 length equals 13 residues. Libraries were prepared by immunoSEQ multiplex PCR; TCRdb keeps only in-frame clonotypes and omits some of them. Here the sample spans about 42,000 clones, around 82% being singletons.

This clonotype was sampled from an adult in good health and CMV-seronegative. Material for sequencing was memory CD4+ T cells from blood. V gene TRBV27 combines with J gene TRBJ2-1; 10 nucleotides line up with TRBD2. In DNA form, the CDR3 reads TGTGCCAGTGGGACTAGCGATGACAATGAGCAGTTCTTC. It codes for CASGTSDDNEQFF.